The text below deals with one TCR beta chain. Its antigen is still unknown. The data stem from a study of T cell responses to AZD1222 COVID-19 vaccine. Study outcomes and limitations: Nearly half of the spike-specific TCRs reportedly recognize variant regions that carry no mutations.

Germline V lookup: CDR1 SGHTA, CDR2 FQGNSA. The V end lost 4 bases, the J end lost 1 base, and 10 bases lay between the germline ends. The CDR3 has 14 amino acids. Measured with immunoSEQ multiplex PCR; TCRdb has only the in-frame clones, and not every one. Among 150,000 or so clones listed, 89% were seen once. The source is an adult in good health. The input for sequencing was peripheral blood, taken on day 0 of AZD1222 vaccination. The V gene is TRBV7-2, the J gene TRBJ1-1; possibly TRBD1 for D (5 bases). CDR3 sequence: CASSYIRANTEAFF. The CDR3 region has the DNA TGTGCCAGCAGCTATATCAGGGCGAACACTGAAGCTTTCTTT.